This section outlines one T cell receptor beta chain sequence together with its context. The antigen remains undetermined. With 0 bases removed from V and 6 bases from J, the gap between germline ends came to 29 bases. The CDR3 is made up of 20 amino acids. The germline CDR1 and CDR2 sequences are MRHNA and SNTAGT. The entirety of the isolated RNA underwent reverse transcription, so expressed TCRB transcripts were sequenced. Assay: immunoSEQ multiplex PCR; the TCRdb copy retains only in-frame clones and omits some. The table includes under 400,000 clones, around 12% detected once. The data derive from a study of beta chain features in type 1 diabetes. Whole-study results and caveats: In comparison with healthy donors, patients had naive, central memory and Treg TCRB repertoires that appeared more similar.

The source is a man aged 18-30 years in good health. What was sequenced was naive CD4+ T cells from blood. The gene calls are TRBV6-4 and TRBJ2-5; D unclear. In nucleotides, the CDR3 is TGTGCCAGCAGTGACTCGAGTCAGATGGCAGGTCTCACTTGTATACAGACCCAGTACTTC. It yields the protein CASSDSSQMAGLTCIQTQYF.